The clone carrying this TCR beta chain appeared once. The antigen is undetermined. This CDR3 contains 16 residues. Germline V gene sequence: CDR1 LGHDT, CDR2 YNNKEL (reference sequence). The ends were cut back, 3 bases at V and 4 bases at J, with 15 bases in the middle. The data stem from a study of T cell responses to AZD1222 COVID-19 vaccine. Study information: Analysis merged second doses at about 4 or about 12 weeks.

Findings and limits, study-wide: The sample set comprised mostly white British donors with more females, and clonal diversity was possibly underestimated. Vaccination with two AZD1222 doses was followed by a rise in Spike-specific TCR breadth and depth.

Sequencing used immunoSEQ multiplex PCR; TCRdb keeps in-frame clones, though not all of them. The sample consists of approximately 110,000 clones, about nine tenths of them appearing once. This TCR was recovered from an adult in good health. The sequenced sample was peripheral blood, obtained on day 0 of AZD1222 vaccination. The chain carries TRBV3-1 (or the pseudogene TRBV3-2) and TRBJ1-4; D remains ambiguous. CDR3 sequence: CASSHASVGINEKLFF. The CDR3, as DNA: TGTGCCAGCAGCCACGCCAGTGTGGGTATTAATGAAAAACTGTTTTTT.